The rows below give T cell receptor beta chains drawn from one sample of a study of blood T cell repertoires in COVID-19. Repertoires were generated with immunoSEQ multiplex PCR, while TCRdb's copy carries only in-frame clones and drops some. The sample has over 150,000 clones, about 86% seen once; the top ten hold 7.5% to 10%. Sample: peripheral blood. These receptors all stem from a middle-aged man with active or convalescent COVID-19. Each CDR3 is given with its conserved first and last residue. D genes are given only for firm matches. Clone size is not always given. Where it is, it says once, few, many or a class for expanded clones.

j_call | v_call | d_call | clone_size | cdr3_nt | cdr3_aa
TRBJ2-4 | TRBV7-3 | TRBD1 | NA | TGTGCCAGCAGCCCTGGGGGACAGTCAGACATTCAGTACTTC | CASSPGGQSDIQYF
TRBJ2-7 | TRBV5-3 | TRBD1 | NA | TGTGCCAGAAGACAAGGGGACAGGGCGCACGAGCAGTACTTC | CARRQGDRAHEQYF
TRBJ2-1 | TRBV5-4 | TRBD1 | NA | TGTGCCAGCAGCTACGGGGACAGGGGTGAGCAGTTCTTC | CASSYGDRGEQFF
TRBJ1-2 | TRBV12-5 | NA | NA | TGTGCTAGTGGTCCGGGGACAAATGCTAACTATGGCTACACCTTC | CASGPGTNANYGYTF
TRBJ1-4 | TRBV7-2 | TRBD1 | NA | TGTGCCAGCAGCGCCGACAGGGGGGAAAAACTGTTTTTT | CASSADRGEKLFF
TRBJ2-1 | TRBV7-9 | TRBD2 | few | TGTGCCAGCAGCCGGACTAGCGGGGGGGCCTTTGAGCAGTTCTTC | CASSRTSGGAFEQFF
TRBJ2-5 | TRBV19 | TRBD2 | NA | TGTGCCAGTAGTAAGGGACTAGCGGGCCAAGAGACCCAGTACTTC | CASSKGLAGQETQYF
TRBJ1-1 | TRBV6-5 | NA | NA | TGTGCCAGCAGACAGGGAGGGGCCACTGAAGCTTTCTTT | CASRQGGATEAFF
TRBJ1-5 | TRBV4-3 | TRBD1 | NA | TGCGCCAGCAGCCAATACAGGGGTGCGGGGCAGCCCCAGCATTTT | CASSQYRGAGQPQHF
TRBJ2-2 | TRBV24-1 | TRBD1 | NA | TGTGCCACCAGTGACCCCGGACAGGCGAACACCGGGGAGCTGTTTTTT | CATSDPGQANTGELFF
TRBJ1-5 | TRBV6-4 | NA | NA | TGTGCCAGCAGTGACTTGCAAGGGGGTGGTCAGCCCCAGCATTTT | CASSDLQGGGQPQHF
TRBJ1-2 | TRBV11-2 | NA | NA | TGTGCCAGCAGCTTTGGGGCCAACTATGGCTACACCTTC | CASSFGANYGYTF
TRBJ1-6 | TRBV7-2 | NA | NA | TGTGCCAGCAGCCCCCAGGGAAGTGGAAGGAGTTCACCCCTCCACTTT | CASSPQGSGRSSPLHF
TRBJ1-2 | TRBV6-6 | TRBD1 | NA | TGTGCCAGCAAAGACTCACGGACAGGGCGTAACTATGGCTACACCTTC | CASKDSRTGRNYGYTF
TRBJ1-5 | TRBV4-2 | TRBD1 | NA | TGTGCCAGCAGCCAACTCGGACAGGGGGGACCATCTAGTCAGCCCCAGCATTTT | CASSQLGQGGPSSQPQHF
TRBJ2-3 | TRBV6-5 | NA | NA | TGTGCCACCCCTAATTGGGGGGGCATAGGAGATACGCAGTATTTT | CATPNWGGIGDTQYF
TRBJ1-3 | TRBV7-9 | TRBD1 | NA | TGTGCCAGCAGCCGTGGGGACAGCTATAACTCTGGAAACACCATATATTTT | CASSRGDSYNSGNTIYF
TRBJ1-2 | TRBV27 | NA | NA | TGTGCCAGCAGTCAACAACAGGCGGCGCCTGGCTACACCTTC | CASSQQQAAPGYTF
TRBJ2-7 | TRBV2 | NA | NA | TGTGCCAGCAGCCTCCAATCAACAGGGTACTTC | CASSLQSTGYF
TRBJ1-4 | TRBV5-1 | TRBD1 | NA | TGCGCCAGCAGCCCCGGGACAGGGGGCTGGGTAACTAATGAAAAACTGTTTTTT | CASSPGTGGWVTNEKLFF
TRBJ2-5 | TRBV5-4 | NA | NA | TGTGCCAGCAGCTTGGCTCCCCCAGAGACCCAGTACTTC | CASSLAPPETQYF
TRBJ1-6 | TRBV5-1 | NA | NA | TGCGCCAGCAGCATACAAGGACCGGGAAATAATTCACCCCTCCACTTT | CASSIQGPGNNSPLHF
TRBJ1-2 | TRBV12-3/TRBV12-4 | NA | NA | TGTGCCAGCACCCCAAACAGGGACGGCTACACCTTC | CASTPNRDGYTF
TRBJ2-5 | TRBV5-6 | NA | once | TGTGCCAGCAGCTTGGTGGTCAGGGGCCAAGAGACCCAGTACTTC | CASSLVVRGQETQYF
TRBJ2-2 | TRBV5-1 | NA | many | TGCGCCAGCACCCCGGGGGACCGAACCGGGGAGCTGTTTTTT | CASTPGDRTGELFF
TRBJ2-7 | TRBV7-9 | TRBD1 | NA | TGTGCCAGCAGCTTAGTGAGGACAGGGGAGCAGTACTTC | CASSLVRTGEQYF
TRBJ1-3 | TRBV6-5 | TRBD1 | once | TGTGCCAGCAGCCGCGGGACAGCTGGAAACACCATATATTTT | CASSRGTAGNTIYF
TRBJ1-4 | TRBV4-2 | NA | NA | TGTGCCAGCAGCCCTCAGAGAAACAGTGGTAATGAAAAACTGTTTTTT | CASSPQRNSGNEKLFF
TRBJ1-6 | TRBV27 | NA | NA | TGTGCCAGCAGTCCAGACAGGACTTTTCCACCCCTCCACTTT | CASSPDRTFPPLHF
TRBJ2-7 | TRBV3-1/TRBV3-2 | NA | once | TGTGCCAGCAGCCTACAGGGATCCTCCTACGAGCAGTACTTC | CASSLQGSSYEQYF
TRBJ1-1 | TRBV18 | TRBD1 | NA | TGTGCCAGCTCAGGGACAGGGTTCGCTGAAGCTTTCTTT | CASSGTGFAEAFF
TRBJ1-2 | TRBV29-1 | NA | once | TGCAGCGGAATGACAGAAAACTATGGCTACACCTTC | CSGMTENYGYTF
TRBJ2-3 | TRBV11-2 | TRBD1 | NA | TGTGCCAGCAGACATTTACAGGGGGGCACAGATACGCAGTATTTT | CASRHLQGGTDTQYF